These T cell receptor beta chains were read from a single sample in a study of OX40 agonist ivuxolimab in advanced cancers. Here immunoSEQ multiplex PCR was the method, and the copy in TCRdb shows in-frame clones only, minus some. Of tens of thousands of clones in the sample, 86% are singletons; the top ten hold roughly 0.64%. The source material was CD4+ or CD8+ T cells sorted from blood, sampled in a trial of the OX40 agonist ivuxolimab. Receptors were obtained from an adult with an advanced solid tumor such as melanoma, head and neck, liver or kidney cancer. CDR3s include the opening cysteine and the closing phenylalanine or tryptophan. Rows give clone size only sometimes, using once, few, many, or a class for an expanded clone.

V,J,size,CDR3
TRBV14,TRBJ2-1,-,CASSQGGGRKDEQFF
TRBV6-5,TRBJ1-2,-,CASSYDPPRDPAGYTF
TRBV18,TRBJ1-2,once,CASSPGLSNYGYTF
TRBV6-1,TRBJ2-3,-,CASKAQGGVDTQYF
TRBV21-1,TRBJ2-2,-,CASSKRTGANTGELFF
TRBV18,TRBJ1-2,-,CASSPRSRGVGYTF
TRBV5-5,TRBJ2-1,once,CASSLGSGGSSSYNEQFF
TRBV6-5,TRBJ2-3,-,CASSYGGGRVSDTQYF
TRBV7-9,TRBJ2-1,-,CASSHRDRGGNEQFF
TRBV7-3,TRBJ1-1,-,CASSKRGGQKTEAFF
TRBV18,TRBJ1-2,-,CASSSRGTDYGYTF
TRBV6-5,TRBJ2-7,-,CASSYQGSTYEQYF
TRBV19,TRBJ1-1,-,CASSRSSTEAFF
TRBV7-9,TRBJ1-6,-,CASSLPDSPLHF
TRBV4-3,TRBJ2-2,-,CASSQEPRNTGELFF
TRBV7-9,TRBJ1-2,few,CASSLGMAPAYGYTF
TRBV9,TRBJ2-1,-,CASSASIGGLNNEQFF
TRBV6-5,TRBJ1-6,once,CASSPGQGDNSPLHF
TRBV27,TRBJ2-7,-,CASSYREGAGEQYF
TRBV19,TRBJ2-6,-,CASSMRLSGANVLTF
TRBV7-3,TRBJ1-2,few,CASSSLGYTF
TRBV6-6,TRBJ1-2,-,CASTSEGSARGYTF
TRBV6-5,TRBJ2-1,-,CASRAAGGPYNEQFF
TRBV6-1,TRBJ2-7,-,CASSDRGTVPPYEQYF
TRBV5-1,TRBJ2-7,few,CASSLDGQGIGEQYF
TRBV14,TRBJ2-3,-,CASSRSTGGSTDTQYF
TRBV19,TRBJ2-2,-,CASSILPGGGTGELFF
TRBV5-1,TRBJ2-7,-,CASSFLPGLAGWEQYF
TRBV6-1,TRBJ1-2,-,CASSERGWQADGYTF
TRBV2,TRBJ2-1,-,CASSVLQGAYNEQFF
TRBV5-4,TRBJ1-6,-,CASSLFRQGGSPLHF
TRBV5-6,TRBJ1-2,-,CASSLGSYGYTF
TRBV2,TRBJ1-5,few,CASSVVTDNQPQHF
TRBV9,TRBJ2-3,-,CASSMTSGSADTQYF
TRBV27,TRBJ1-4,-,CASSSLDEKLFF
TRBV18,TRBJ2-5,once,CASSLVSGTKETQYF
TRBV19,TRBJ1-3,-,CASSPQGGNTIYF
TRBV7-3,TRBJ2-3,-,CASSPLGSGGRDTQYF
TRBV27,TRBJ2-6,-,CASSLGFSGANVLTF
TRBV28,TRBJ2-1,-,CASRGTSYNEQFF
TRBV19,TRBJ1-2,-,CASARGLYGYTF
TRBV7-2,TRBJ1-5,-,CASSLRGGSNQPQHF
TRBV25-1,TRBJ1-5,-,CASSDGGGYSNQPQHF
TRBV6-4,TRBJ1-5,-,CASSDSPGQVNNQPQHF
TRBV15,TRBJ2-5,-,CATSRDRGQETQYF
TRBV28,TRBJ1-2,-,CASSSQGLYGYTF
TRBV5-4,TRBJ2-1,-,CASSRVEGNEQFF
TRBV6-1,TRBJ1-6,-,CASSGGRQGGYNSPLHF
TRBV11-1,TRBJ2-1,-,CASSIRRGQAYNEQFF
TRBV19,TRBJ2-6,-,CASSIGPWYSGANVLTF
TRBV6-1,TRBJ2-7,-,CASSALTSGRNYEQYF
TRBV19,TRBJ1-2,-,CASTPRGVADYGYTF
TRBV19,TRBJ2-1,few,CASSYGGPGGEQFF
TRBV27,TRBJ2-5,few,CASRLAGGYRQETQYF
TRBV29-1,TRBJ2-1,few,CSGISSGAYNEQFF
TRBV9,TRBJ2-1,-,CASSVVALGYNEQFF
TRBV2,TRBJ1-2,few,CASSEEGRAYGYTF
TRBV4-2,TRBJ2-1,-,CASSQVPPNEQFF
TRBV19,TRBJ1-5,once,CASSGQGWGQPQHF
TRBV23-1,TRBJ2-7,-,CASPFGGGIDSATSYEQYF